This T cell receptor beta chain was captured by sequencing in a study of tumor-infiltrating lymphocytes in primary liver carcinoma. Constant-region priming of about 500 ng total RNA yielded TCR beta cDNA. Libraries for TCR beta were built through three nested multiplex PCR rounds, which together made up a slightly modified ARM-PCR procedure. With TRBV1-TRBV30 forward primers and a C-beta reverse primer, the first two PCR rounds were run for nine to eleven cycles each. MiXCR was run by TCRdb on the multiplex PCR reads, yielding one entry per CDR3 protein. The sample consists of more than 150,000 distinct CDR3 sequences, about 60% of them appearing once. For blood RNA, unsorted whole blood served as the source, and germline DNA was extracted too. The ends lost 5 bases at V and 5 bases at J; junction bases unmatched: 23. Germline CDR1 and CDR2: ENHRY and SYGVKD. The CDR3 runs to 19 residues.

This receptor was taken from a man aged 40-55 years with primary liver carcinoma and hepatitis B virus infection. Sequencing was carried out using peripheral blood. The chain employs TRBV10-3 and TRBJ2-5, with 7 bases that match TRBD1. CDR3 sequence (DNA): TGTGCCATCAGTAACTCAGACCCGGGACAGTCTACGAGACGGGAGACCCAGTACTTC. This translates into CAISNSDPGQSTRRETQYF.